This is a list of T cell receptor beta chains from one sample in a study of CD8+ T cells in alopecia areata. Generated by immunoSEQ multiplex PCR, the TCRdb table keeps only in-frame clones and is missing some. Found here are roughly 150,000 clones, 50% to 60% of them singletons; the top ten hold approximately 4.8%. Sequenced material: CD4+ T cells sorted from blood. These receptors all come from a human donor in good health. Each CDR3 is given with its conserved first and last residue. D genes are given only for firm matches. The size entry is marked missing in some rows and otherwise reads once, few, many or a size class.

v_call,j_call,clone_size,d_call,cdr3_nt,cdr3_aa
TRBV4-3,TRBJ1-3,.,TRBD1,TGCGCCAGCAGCCAACAGTGGGACAGGGGGGCAGGAAACACCATATATTTT,CASSQQWDRGAGNTIYF
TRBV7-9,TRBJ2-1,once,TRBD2,TGTGCCAGCAGCACTAGCGGGAGCAAGAACAATGAGCAGTTCTTC,CASSTSGSKNNEQFF
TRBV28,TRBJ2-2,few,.,TGTGCCTCAGGGCTTAACACCGGGGAGCTGTTTTTT,CASGLNTGELFF
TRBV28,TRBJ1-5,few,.,TGTGCCAGCAGTAAGGCTGGACCTTACAATCAGCCCCAGCATTTT,CASSKAGPYNQPQHF
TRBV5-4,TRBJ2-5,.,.,TGTGCCAGCAGCTTGGTCGGGCTGGACGAGACCCAGTACTTC,CASSLVGLDETQYF
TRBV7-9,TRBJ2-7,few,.,TGTGCCAGCAGCCTCACCAGGATTGGTTCCTACGAGCAGTACTTC,CASSLTRIGSYEQYF
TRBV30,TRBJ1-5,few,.,TGTGCCTGGAGTGTAACGACCGATCAGCCCCAGCATTTT,CAWSVTTDQPQHF
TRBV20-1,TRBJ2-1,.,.,TGCAGTGCGAACGCGGGCAGGGTTCGGTTCTTC,CSANAGRVRFF
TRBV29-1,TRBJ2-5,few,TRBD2,TGCGCGGGGGGCCAAGAGACCCAGTACTTC,CAGGQETQYF
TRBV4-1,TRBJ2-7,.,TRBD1,TGCGCCAGCAGGGGACAGAGCACCTACGAGCAGTACTTC,CASRGQSTYEQYF
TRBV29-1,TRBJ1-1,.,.,TGCAGCGTTTCTTTGGGCAGGGACACTGAAGCTTTCTTT,CSVSLGRDTEAFF
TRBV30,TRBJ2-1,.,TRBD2,TGTGCCTGGAGTGGAGTTCGGGAGGGAGAGCAGTTCTTC,CAWSGVREGEQFF
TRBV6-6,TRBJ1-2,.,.,TGTGCCAGCAGGGGAGCCCAGGTTGGCTACACCTTC,CASRGAQVGYTF
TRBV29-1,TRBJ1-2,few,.,TGCAGCGTCGGGACGAAGTTCACTTATGGCTACACCTTC,CSVGTKFTYGYTF
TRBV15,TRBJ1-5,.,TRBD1,TGTGCCACCAGCAGAGATTGGGGGACAGGCGTTAGCAATCAGCCCCAGCATTTT,CATSRDWGTGVSNQPQHF
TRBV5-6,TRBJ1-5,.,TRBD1,TGTGCCAGCAGCTTAGGGGGCCGGTATCAGCCCCAGCATTTT,CASSLGGRYQPQHF
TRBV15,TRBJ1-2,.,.,TGTGCCACCAGCAGAGAGTCGGGAGGCTACACCTTC,CATSRESGGYTF
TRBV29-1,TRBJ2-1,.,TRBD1,TGCAGCGTGGGGACAGCAAAAGGGTTCTTC,CSVGTAKGFF
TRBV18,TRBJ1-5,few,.,TGTGCCAGCTCACCGGGACAAAATCAGCCCCAGCATTTT,CASSPGQNQPQHF
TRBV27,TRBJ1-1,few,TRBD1,TGTGCCAGCCGAAGTCTCCGCAGGGGGCAAAGGAACACTGAAGCTTTCTTT,CASRSLRRGQRNTEAFF
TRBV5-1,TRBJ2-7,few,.,TGCGCCAGCAGCACTCGGACAGCCTACGAGCAGTACTTC,CASSTRTAYEQYF
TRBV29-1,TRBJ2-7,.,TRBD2,TGCAGCGTTGAAGGTCGGACTAGCGGGAGGTTTGGCGAGCAGTACTTC,CSVEGRTSGRFGEQYF
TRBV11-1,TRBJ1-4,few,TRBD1,TGTGCCAGCAGCCGGACAGGGGCTAATGAAAAACTGTTTTTT,CASSRTGANEKLFF
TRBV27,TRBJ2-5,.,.,TGTGCCACTATGTTTCTCGGACAAGAGACCCAGTACTTC,CATMFLGQETQYF
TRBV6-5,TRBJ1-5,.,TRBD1,TGTGCCAGCAGTTCGGACAGGGGAGGCAATCAGCCCCAGCATTTT,CASSSDRGGNQPQHF
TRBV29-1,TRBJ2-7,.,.,TGCAGCGTAGCCCAGGGATACGAGCAGTACTTC,CSVAQGYEQYF
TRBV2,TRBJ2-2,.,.,TGTGCCAGCAGCTTGGGTCGGAACACCGGGGAGCTGTTTTTT,CASSLGRNTGELFF
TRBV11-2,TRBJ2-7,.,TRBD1,TGTGCCAGCAGCTTAGAGGGGACAGGGGGCGAGCAGTACTTC,CASSLEGTGGEQYF
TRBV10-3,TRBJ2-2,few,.,TGTGCCATCAGTAACACCGGGGAGCTGTTTTTT,CAISNTGELFF
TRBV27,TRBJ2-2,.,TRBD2,TGTGCCAGCAGTTTGGGACTAGACACCGGGGAGCTGTTTTTT,CASSLGLDTGELFF
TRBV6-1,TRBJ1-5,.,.,TGTGCCAGCAGTACACGGTCCTTCAATCAGCCCCAGCATTTT,CASSTRSFNQPQHF
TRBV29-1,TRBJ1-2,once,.,TGCAGCGTGAGACGGACAGTATTGAACTATGGCTACACCTTC,CSVRRTVLNYGYTF
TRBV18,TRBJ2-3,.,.,TGTGCCAGCTCACCTCTGAAAACGCCTAGCACAGATACGCAGTATTTT,CASSPLKTPSTDTQYF
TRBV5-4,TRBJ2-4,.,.,TGTGCCAGCAGCTTGGAGGGACAGAGCGGGTACATTCAGTACTTC,CASSLEGQSGYIQYF
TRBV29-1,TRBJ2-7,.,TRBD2,TGCAGCGTTGAAAGTAGGCTAGCGGGAACCTACGAGCAGTACTTC,CSVESRLAGTYEQYF
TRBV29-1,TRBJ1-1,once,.,TGCAGCGCCATCAGGTTCATGAACACTGAAGCTTTCTTT,CSAIRFMNTEAFF
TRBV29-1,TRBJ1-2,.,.,TGCAGCGTTACGTTGAAGGACGGATTAAAGAGTGGCTACACCTTC,CSVTLKDGLKSGYTF
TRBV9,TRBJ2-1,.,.,TGTGCCAGCAGCCCTAGTGGAAGGGGGAGGGATGAGCAGTTCTTC,CASSPSGRGRDEQFF
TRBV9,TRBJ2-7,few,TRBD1,TGTGCCAGCAGCGTAGGTGCAGGGGGCCGCCACGAGCAGTACTTC,CASSVGAGGRHEQYF
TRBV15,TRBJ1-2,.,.,TGTGCCACCAGCTCCAGAGGGAACGATGGCTACACCTTC,CATSSRGNDGYTF
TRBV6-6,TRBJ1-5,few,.,TGTGCCAGCAGTTACGGGAATCAGCCCCAGCATTTT,CASSYGNQPQHF